This T cell receptor beta chain was profiled in a study of blood T cells in healthy people across ages. The CDR3 has 14 residues. Per the germline V gene, CDR1 is SGHAT and CDR2 is FQNNGV. A J-beta primer mix and a sample-barcoded 5' primer were used in a second PCR of roughly 6 to 11 cycles. TCRdb re-called the 5' RACE reads through MiXCR, storing one row per CDR3 protein. This sample has 800,000 to 1,300,000 distinct CDR3 sequences, with 25% found just once. Every sample gave at least 5.5 micrograms of total RNA when it was extracted. The data were also submitted as part of a second study, on T cells of mothers and their children.

The receptor's source is a girl aged 2 to 10 in good health. This chain joins TRBV11-2 and TRBJ2-5; D may correspond to TRBD1 or TRBD2 (8 bases each). The end of the DNA aligns better with TRBJ2-7, so the J call may be wrong. Material for sequencing was blood. CDR3 bases: TGTGCCAGCAGCTCAATAGCGGGACAGGCCGAGCAGTACTTC. Amino acids: CASSSIAGQAEQYF.